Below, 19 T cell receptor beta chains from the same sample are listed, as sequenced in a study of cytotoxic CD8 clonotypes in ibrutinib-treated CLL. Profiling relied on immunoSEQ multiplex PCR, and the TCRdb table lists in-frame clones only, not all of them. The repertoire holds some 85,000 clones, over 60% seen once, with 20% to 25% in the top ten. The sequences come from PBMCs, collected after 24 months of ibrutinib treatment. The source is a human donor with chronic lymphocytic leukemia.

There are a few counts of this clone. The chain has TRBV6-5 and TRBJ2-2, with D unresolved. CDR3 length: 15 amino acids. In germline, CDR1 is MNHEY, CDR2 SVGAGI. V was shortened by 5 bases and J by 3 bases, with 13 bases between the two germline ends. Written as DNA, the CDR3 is TGTGCCAGCAGTCCTCCGCCCTATTACACCGGGGAGCTGTTTTTT. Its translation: CASSPPPYYTGELFF.

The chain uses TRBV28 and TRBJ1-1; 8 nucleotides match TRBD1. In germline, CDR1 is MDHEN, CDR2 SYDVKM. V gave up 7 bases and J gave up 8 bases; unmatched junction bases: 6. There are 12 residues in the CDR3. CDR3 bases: TGTGCCAGCAATCAGGGGGCAGGGGAAGCTTTCTTT. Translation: CASNQGAGEAFF.

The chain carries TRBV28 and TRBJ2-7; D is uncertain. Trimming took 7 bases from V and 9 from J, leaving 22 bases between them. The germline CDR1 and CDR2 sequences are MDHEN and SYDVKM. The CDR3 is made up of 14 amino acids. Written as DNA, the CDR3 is TGTGCCAGCACAAAAACCTCTCGGAGTCTTCGGCAGTACTTC. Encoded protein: CASTKTSRSLRQYF.

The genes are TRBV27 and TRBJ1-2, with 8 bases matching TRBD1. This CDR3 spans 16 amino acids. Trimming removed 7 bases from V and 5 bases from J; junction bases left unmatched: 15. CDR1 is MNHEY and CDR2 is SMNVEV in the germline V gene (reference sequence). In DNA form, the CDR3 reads TGTGCCAGCAAAAGGGGTGTTGGGCAGGGGGCTTATGGCTACACCTTC. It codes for CASKRGVGQGAYGYTF.

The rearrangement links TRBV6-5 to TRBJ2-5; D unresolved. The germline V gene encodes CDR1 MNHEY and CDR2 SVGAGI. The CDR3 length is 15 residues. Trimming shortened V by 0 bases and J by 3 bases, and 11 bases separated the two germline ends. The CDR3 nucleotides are TGTGCCAGCAGTTACTCGATGGTTAGAAAAGAGACCCAGTACTTC. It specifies CASSYSMVRKETQYF.

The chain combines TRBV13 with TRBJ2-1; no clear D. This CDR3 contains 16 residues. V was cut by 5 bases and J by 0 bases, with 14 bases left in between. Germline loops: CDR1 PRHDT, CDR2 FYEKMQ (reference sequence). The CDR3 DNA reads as TGTGCCAGCAGCCCCACATCGGCCGGCTCCTACAATGAGCAGTTCTTC. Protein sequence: CASSPTSAGSYNEQFF.

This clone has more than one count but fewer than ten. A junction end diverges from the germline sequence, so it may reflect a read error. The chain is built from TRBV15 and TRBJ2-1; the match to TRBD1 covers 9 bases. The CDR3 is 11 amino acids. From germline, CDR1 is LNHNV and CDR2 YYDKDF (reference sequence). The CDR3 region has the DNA TGTGCCACCAGGCGGACAGGGGAGCTGTTCTTC. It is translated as CATRRTGELFF.

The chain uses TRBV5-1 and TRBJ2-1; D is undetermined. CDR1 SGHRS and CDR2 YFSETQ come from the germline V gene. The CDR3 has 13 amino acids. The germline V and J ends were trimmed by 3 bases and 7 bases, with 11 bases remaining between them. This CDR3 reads CASSSDAFNEQFF. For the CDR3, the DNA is TGCGCCAGCAGCTCAGACGCCTTTAATGAGCAGTTCTTC.

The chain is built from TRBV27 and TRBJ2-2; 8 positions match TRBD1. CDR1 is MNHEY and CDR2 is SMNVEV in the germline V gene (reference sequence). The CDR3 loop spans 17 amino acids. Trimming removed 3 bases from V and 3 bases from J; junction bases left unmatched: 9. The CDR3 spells CASSFAGRGLYTGELFF. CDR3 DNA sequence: TGTGCCAGCAGTTTTGCGGGCAGGGGGCTTTACACCGGGGAGCTGTTTTTT.

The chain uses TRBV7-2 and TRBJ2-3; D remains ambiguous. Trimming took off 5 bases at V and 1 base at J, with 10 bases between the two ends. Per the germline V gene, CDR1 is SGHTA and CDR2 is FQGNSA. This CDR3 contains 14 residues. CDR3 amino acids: CASSPHMGTDTQYF. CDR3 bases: TGTGCCAGCAGCCCCCATATGGGCACAGATACGCAGTATTTT.

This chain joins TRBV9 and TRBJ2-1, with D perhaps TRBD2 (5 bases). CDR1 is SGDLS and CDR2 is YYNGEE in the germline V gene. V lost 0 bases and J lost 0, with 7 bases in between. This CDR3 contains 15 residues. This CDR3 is CASSVGADSYNEQFF. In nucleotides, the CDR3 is TGTGCCAGCAGCGTAGGAGCGGACTCCTACAATGAGCAGTTCTTC.

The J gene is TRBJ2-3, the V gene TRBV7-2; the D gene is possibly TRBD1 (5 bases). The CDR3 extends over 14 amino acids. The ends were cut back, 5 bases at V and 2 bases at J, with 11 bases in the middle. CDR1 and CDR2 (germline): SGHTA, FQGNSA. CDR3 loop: CASSPQGHTDTQYF. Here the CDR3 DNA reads TGTGCCAGCAGCCCGCAGGGCCACACAGATACGCAGTATTTT.

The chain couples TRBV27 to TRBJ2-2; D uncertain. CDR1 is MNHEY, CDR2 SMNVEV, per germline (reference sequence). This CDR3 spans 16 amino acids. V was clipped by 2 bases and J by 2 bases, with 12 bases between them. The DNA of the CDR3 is TGTGCCAGCAGTTTAAGAGCTGGAGTTAACACCGGGGAGCTGTTTTTT. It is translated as CASSLRAGVNTGELFF.

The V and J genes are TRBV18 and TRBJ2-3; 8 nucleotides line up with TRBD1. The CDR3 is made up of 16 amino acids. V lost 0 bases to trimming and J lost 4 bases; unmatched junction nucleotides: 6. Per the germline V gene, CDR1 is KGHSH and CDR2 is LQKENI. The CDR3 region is CASSPPRQGASDTQYF. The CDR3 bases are TGTGCCAGCTCACCACCGCGGCAGGGGGCCTCAGATACGCAGTATTTT.

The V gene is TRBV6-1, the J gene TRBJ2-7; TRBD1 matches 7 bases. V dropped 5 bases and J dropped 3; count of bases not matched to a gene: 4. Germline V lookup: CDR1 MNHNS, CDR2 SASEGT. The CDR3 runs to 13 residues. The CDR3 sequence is CASSSGQDYEQYF. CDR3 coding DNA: TGTGCCAGCAGTTCCGGACAGGACTACGAGCAGTACTTC.

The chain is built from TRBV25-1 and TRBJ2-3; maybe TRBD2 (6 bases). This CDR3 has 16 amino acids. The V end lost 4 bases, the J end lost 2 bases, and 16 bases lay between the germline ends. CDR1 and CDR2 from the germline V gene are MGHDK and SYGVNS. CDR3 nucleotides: TGTGCCAGCAGTGCCTTACGGGGGACCTTCACAGATACGCAGTATTTT. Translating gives CASSALRGTFTDTQYF.

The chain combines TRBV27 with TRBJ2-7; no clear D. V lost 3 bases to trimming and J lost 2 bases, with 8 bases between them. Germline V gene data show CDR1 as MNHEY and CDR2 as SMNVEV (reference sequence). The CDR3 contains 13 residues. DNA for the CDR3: TGTGCCAGCAGTTTTGGCCCCACCTACGAGCAGTACTTC. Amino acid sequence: CASSFGPTYEQYF.

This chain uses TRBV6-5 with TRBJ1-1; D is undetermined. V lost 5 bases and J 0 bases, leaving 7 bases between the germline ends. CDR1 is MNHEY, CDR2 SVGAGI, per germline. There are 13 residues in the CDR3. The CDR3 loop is CASSQLVNTEAFF. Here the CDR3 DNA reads TGTGCCAGCAGTCAACTGGTGAACACTGAAGCTTTCTTT.

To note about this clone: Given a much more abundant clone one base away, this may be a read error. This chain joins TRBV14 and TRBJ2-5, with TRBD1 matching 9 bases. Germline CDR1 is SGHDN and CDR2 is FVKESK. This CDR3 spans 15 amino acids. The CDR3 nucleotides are TGTGCCAGCAGTTCTACAGGGGGCATCCAAGGGACCCAGTACTTC. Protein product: CASSSTGGIQGTQYF. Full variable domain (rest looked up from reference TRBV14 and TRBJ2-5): EAGVTQFPSHSVIEKGQTVTLRCDPISGHDNLYWYRRVMGKEIKFLLHFVKESKQDESGMPNNRFLAERTGGTYSTLKVQPAELEDSGVYFCASSSTGGIQGTQYFGPGTRLLVL.